The sequence of this T cell receptor (beta chain) was determined in a study of blood T cell repertoires in COVID-19. Looking at the study overall: The United States, Italy and Spain provided the acute and convalescent COVID-19 samples. PBMCs, B-cell-depleted T cells, or T cells provided the cDNA or gDNA that made up the material.

With 0 bases clipped from V and 9 bases from J, the junction kept 8 bases outside the gene matches. The V gene's germline CDR1 is MNHEY and CDR2 SVGAGI. This CDR3 has 16 amino acids. Original analysis: Amplification from reference gene primers served as the basis for estimated nucleated cell counts. Generated by immunoSEQ multiplex PCR, the TCRdb table keeps only in-frame clones and is missing some. V, J and clone size are those of that table, while D and trimming were read from the DNA. The sample holds 350,000 to 450,000 clones, around 84% seen once. The sequenced sample consisted of peripheral blood. The chain recombines TRBV6-5 with TRBJ1-6, with TRBD1 matching over 7 bases. This clonotype was sampled from a human donor in a cohort sampled during active COVID-19. The CDR3 here is CASSYSVDRASSPLHF. CDR3 DNA: TGTGCCAGCAGTTACTCGGTAGACAGGGCGAGTTCACCCCTCCACTTT.